This T cell receptor (beta chain) was sequenced in a study of T-cell reconstitution after alpha-beta-depleted transplantation in children. The authors prepared the TCRbeta library with unique molecular identifiers. TCRdb reprocessed the PCR reads with MiXCR, giving one entry per CDR3 protein. There are some 500,000 distinct CDR3 sequences in the sample; approximately 20% occur only once, and 2.5% to 4% lies in the top ten. This clonotype was recorded many times. The germline V and J ends were trimmed by 4 bases and 7 bases, with 15 bases remaining between them. Germline assignment: CDR1 SGHRS and CDR2 YFSETQ. This CDR3 comprises 13 residues.

Sequencing used PBMCs from the stem cell graft donor, obtained from the stem cell graft. V gene TRBV5-1 combines with J gene TRBJ2-7, with a tentative D call TRBD1 (5 bases). The clonotype originates from a human donor who donated a stem cell graft to a child with acute lymphoblastic leukemia. CDR3 nucleotide sequence: TGCGCCAGCAGCCCAGGACACCTTCGGGAGCAGTACTTC. This codes for CASSPGHLREQYF.